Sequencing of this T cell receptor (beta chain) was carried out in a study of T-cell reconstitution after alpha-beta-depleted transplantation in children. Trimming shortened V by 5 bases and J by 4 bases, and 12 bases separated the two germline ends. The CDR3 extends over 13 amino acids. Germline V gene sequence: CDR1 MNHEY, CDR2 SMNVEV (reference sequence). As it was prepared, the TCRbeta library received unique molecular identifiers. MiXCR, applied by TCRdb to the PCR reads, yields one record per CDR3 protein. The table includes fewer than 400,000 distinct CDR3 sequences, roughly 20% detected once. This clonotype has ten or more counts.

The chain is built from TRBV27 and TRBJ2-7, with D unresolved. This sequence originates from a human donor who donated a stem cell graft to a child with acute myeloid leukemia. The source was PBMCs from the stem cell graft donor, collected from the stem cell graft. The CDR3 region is CASSRVPEYEQYF. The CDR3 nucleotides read TGTGCCAGCAGTCGAGTGCCCGAATACGAGCAGTACTTC.